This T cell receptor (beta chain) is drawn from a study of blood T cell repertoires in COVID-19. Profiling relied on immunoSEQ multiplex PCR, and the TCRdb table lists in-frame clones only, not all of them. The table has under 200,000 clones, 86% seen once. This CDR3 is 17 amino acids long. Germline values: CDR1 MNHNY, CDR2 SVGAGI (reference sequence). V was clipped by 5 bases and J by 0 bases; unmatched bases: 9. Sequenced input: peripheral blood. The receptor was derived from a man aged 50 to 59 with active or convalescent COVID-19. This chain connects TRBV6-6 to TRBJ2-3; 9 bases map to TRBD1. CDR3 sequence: CASSPTPGQGSTDTQYF. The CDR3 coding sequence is TGTGCCAGCAGTCCCACACCGGGACAGGGAAGCACAGATACGCAGTATTTT.